This TCR beta chain was sequenced in a study of blood T cell repertoires in COVID-19. Study-wide background: The United States, Italy and Spain supplied acute and convalescent COVID-19 samples. Sources were T cells, B-cell-depleted T cells, or PBMCs; the material itself was cDNA or gDNA.

Original methodology: Using reference gene primer amplification, nucleated cell counts were estimated. Data came from immunoSEQ multiplex PCR; TCRdb stores just in-frame clones and leaves some out. V and J calls and clone size are as listed in that table; D and trimming were resolved from the DNA. The repertoire holds a few hundred thousand clones, with nearly 90% as singletons. Seattle patients were enrolled while actively infected and followed longitudinally. The material sequenced was peripheral blood. This TCR derives from a woman aged 40 to 50 with COVID-19, enrolled during active disease.

For the CDR3, the DNA is TGTGCCAGCAGTGAACAGAATTACGAGCAGTACTTC. It translates to CASSEQNYEQYF. The chain recombines TRBV25-1 with TRBJ2-7; no clear D gene. The CDR3 spans 12 residues. Germline CDR1 and CDR2: MGHDK and SYGVNS. V was pared by 2 bases and J by 4 bases, with 6 bases between.